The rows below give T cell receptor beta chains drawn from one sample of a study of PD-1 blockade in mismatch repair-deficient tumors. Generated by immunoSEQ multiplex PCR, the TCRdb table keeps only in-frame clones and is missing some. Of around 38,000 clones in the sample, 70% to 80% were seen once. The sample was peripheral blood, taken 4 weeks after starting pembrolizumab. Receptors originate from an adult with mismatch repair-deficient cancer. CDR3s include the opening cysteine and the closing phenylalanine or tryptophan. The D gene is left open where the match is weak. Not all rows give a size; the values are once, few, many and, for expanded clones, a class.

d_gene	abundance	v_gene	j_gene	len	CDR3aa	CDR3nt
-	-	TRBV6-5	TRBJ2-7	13	CASSKLEVHEQYF	TGTGCCAGCAGTAAACTAGAGGTCCACGAGCAGTACTTC
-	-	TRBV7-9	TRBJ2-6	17	CASSLVRGGTMANVLTF	TGTGCCAGCAGCTTAGTACGTGGGGGCACTATGGCCAACGTCCTGACTTTC
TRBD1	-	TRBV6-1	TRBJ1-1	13	CASRDRGYTEAFF	TGTGCCAGCAGGGACAGGGGTTACACTGAAGCTTTCTTT
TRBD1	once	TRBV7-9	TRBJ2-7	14	CASSWDSKLHEQYF	TGTGCCAGCAGCTGGGACAGCAAACTTCACGAGCAGTACTTC
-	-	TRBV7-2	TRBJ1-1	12	CASSPTRQGAFF	TGTGCCAGCAGCCCGACTCGGCAGGGGGCTTTCTTT
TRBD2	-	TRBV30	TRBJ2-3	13	CACTGGRTDTQYF	TGTGCCTGCACGGGAGGTAGGACAGATACGCAGTATTTT
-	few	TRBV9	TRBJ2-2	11	CASSYGGELFF	TGTGCCAGCAGCTACGGCGGGGAGCTGTTTTTT
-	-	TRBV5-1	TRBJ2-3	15	CASSWAIGSTDTQYF	TGCGCCAGCAGCTGGGCGATCGGGAGCACAGATACGCAGTATTTT
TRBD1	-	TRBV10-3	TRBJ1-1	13	CASSYSPDRGAFF	TGTGCCAGCAGTTACTCCCCGGACAGGGGAGCTTTCTTT
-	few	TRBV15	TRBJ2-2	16	CATSSSSGVFTGELFF	TGTGCCACCAGCAGCTCCTCCGGGGTTTTCACCGGGGAGCTGTTTTTT
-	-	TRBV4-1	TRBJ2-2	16	CASTQVVMGADGELFF	TGCGCCAGCACCCAAGTGGTAATGGGGGCTGACGGGGAGCTGTTTTTT
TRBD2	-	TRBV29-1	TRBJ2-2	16	CSVRLGTSGSWGELFF	TGCAGCGTTCGACTAGGGACTAGCGGGAGTTGGGGGGAGCTGTTTTTT
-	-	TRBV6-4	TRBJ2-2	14	CASSDSGDNGELFF	TGTGCCAGCAGTGACTCGGGGGACAACGGGGAGCTGTTTTTT
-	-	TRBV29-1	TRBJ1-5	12	CSVGTNNQPQHF	TGCAGCGTTGGTACAAACAATCAGCCCCAGCATTTT
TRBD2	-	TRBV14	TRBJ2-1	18	CASSHVKGTSSRYNEQFF	TGTGCCAGCAGCCACGTGAAAGGGACTAGTTCCCGATACAATGAGCAGTTCTTC
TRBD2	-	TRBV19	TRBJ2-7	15	CASSRPGTSVYEQYF	TGTGCCAGTAGTCGTCCCGGGACTAGCGTTTACGAGCAGTACTTC
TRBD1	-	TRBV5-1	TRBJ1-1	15	CASSLFGTGGTEAFF	TGCGCCAGCAGCTTATTCGGGACAGGGGGCACTGAAGCTTTCTTT
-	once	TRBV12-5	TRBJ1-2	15	CASGYGGGAGYGYTF	TGTGCTAGTGGCTATGGAGGGGGGGCCGGCTATGGCTACACCTTC
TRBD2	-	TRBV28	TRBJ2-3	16	CASSPLLAGAGDTQYF	TGTGCCAGCAGCCCGCTCCTAGCGGGAGCTGGAGATACGCAGTATTTT